The 9 T cell receptor beta chains in this list originate from one sample, sequenced in a study of blood T cell repertoires in COVID-19 (TCRdb year 2020). Library method: the immunoSEQ multiplex PCR assay. Held by TCRdb, this immuneACCESS table contains in-frame sequences only and omits some clones. Under half of the omission traces to an unresolved V gene where checked; the cause of the rest is unknown. This sample lists over 200,000 clones; around four fifths were detected once. The top ten hold 4.5% to 6.5% of the sample. Material: peripheral blood. These receptors all stem from a man older than 75 with acute or convalescent COVID-19.

The chain joins TRBV2 to TRBJ2-3, with a tentative D call TRBD1 (6 bases). The V end was cut by 7 bases, the J end by 2 bases, with 16 bases between. CDR3 length: 15 amino acids. Germline values: CDR1 SNHLY, CDR2 FYNNEI. The CDR3 DNA follows: TGTGCCAGCACCCCTGGGACAAGTACCACAGATACGCAGTATTTT. Protein sequence: CASTPGTSTTDTQYF. Complete variable domain (other parts from reference TRBV2 and TRBJ2-3): EPEVTQTPSHQVTQMGQEVILRCVPISNHLYFYWYRQILGQKVEFLVSFYNNEISEKSEIFDDQFSVERPDGSNFTLKIRSTKLEDSAMYFCASTPGTSTTDTQYFGPGTRLTVL.

The rearrangement links TRBV9 to TRBJ2-3, with TRBD2 matching 10 bases. Trimming took 0 bases from V and 1 from J; bases not matched to a gene: 8. From germline, CDR1 is SGDLS and CDR2 YYNGEE. CDR3 size: 18 residues. Written as DNA, the CDR3 is TGTGCCAGCAGCGTAGTGAGCGGGGGGGGTTCCTGCACAGATACGCAGTATTTT. It yields the protein CASSVVSGGGSCTDTQYF.

The chain links TRBV21-1 to TRBJ2-5; the DNA was not used to check the table's D call, TRBD2. TRBV21-1 is assigned pseudogene status. There are 15 residues in the CDR3. The chain's CDR3 is CASSGTSGEQETQYF. CDR3 nucleotide sequence: TGTGCCAGCAGCGGGACTAGCGGGGAACAAGAGACCCAGTACTTC.

This chain joins TRBV5-1 and TRBJ1-1; 8 bases match TRBD1. The CDR3 has 15 residues. Germline V CDR1 and CDR2: SGHRS, YFSETQ. Trimming removed 2 bases from V and 1 base from J; junction bases left unmatched: 4. The CDR3 nucleotides are TGCGCCAGCAGCTTCCCGACAGGGGCGAACACTGAAGCTTTCTTT. Protein product: CASSFPTGANTEAFF.

This chain uses TRBV19 with TRBJ2-5; 8 bases map to TRBD2. The germline V gene has CDR1 LNHDA and CDR2 SQIVND (reference sequence). The CDR3 is made up of 15 amino acids. Trimming at V came to 3 bases and at J to 4 bases, leaving 7 bases not matched to a gene. CDR3 in DNA: TGTGCCAGTAGTATGCGAGCGGGGGTCTCAGAGACCCAGTACTTC. This sequence encodes CASSMRAGVSETQYF.

The sample holds one count of this clone. The chain joins TRBV5-1 to TRBJ2-4, with 9 nucleotides matching TRBD1. Germline-derived CDR1 and CDR2 are SGHRS and YFSETQ. V lost 4 bases and J lost 3; bases outside the gene matches: 8. This CDR3 is built from 16 residues. The CDR3 DNA sequence: TGCGCCAGCAGCACCTCACAGGGGGCAGGCAAAAACATTCAGTACTTC. This encodes CASSTSQGAGKNIQYF.

The J gene is TRBJ1-5, the V gene TRBV28; unclear D gene. Germline V CDR1 and CDR2: MDHEN, SYDVKM. The CDR3 has 12 amino acids. Trimming took 4 bases from V and 9 from J, leaving 10 bases between them. CDR3: CASSSPVRPQHF. The CDR3 DNA follows: TGTGCCAGCAGTTCCCCGGTAAGGCCCCAGCATTTT.

The chain links TRBV21-1 to TRBJ1-5; the table gives TRBD1 as D, unverified against the DNA. TRBV21-1 is recorded as a pseudogene. This CDR3 spans 16 amino acids. CDR3 DNA sequence: TGTGCCAGCAGCAATATCATCGATGGGGGCCATCAGCCCCAGCATTTT. Translating gives CASSNIIDGGHQPQHF.

The chain is built from TRBV28 and TRBJ2-1; 10 bases line up with TRBD2. The CDR3 sequence is 16 residues long. CDR1 is MDHEN, CDR2 SYDVKM, per germline. V dropped 4 bases and J dropped 3; count of bases not matched to a gene: 6. CDR3 bases: TGTGCCAGCAGTTCGCCAGCGGGAGGGATCTACAATGAGCAGTTCTTC. Translated: CASSSPAGGIYNEQFF.